This T cell receptor beta chain was recorded in a study of blood T cell repertoires in COVID-19. Whole-study context: PBMCs, B-cell-depleted T cells, or T cells provided the cDNA or gDNA that made up the material.

Donors in Cohort 3 counted as recovered after two negative PCRs, clearance, or symptom resolution. This CDR3 contains 16 residues. Germline CDR1 LGHNA, CDR2 YSLEER. Trimming shortened V by 2 bases and J by 4 bases, and 18 bases separated the two germline ends. In the source study's methods: Amplification with reference gene primers provided the estimates of nucleated cell counts. TCRdb's copy holds only in-frame clones and misses some; the assay was immunoSEQ multiplex PCR. That table furnishes V, J and clone size, whereas the DNA furnished D and trimming. The profile covers about 320,000 clones, with approximately 90% appearing a single time and approximately 9% taken by the ten largest.

The TCR sequence derives from a woman under 30 who had recovered from COVID-19. This rearrangement joins TRBV4-3 to TRBJ2-7; D is possibly TRBD1 (6 bases). The sequenced material came from PBMCs or T cells enriched from blood (not recorded which). The DNA of the CDR3 is TGCGCCAGCAGCCAAAGTACGGGGACAAGCTATTACGAGCAGTACTTC. Amino acid sequence: CASSQSTGTSYYEQYF.